This TCR beta chain comes out of a study of naive and memory T cell subsets. Adult healthy volunteers gave 2.5 ml peripheral blood for whole-blood RNA. This clonotype was picked up many times. Its antigen is currently unknown. CDR1 and CDR2 (germline): MNHNY, SVGAGI (reference sequence). CDR3 size: 15 residues. With V trimmed by 6 bases and J by 6 bases, 7 bases remained unmatched. Study findings and constraints: This RNA-based method may be sensitive to activation-related transcript changes.

For blood and skin samples, reverse transcription used TCR alpha and beta constant primers. A single record per CDR3 protein comes from TCRdb applying MiXCR to the 5' RACE reads. The data contain tens of thousands of distinct CDR3 sequences, around 4% of them singletons. The origin of this receptor is a male donor in good health. The chain uses TRBV6-6 and TRBJ2-2; 10 bases match TRBD1. DNA of the CDR3: TGTGCCAGCAGAGACAGGGGGCTTTTCGCCGGGGAGCTGTTTTTT. It specifies CASRDRGLFAGELFF.